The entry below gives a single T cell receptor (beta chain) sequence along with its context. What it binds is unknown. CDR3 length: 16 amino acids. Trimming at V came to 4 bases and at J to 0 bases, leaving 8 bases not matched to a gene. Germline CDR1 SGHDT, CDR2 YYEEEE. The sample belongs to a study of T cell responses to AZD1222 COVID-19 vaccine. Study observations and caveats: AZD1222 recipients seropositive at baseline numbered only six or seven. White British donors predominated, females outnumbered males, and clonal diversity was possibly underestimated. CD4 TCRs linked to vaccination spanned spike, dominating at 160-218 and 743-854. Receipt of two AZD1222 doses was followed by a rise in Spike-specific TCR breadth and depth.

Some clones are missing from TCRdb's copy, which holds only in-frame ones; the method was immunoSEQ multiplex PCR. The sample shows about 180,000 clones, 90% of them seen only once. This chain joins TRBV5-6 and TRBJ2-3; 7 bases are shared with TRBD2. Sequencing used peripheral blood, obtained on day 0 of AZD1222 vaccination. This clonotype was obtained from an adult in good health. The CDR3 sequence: CASSVKRGASTDTQYF. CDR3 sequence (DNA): TGTGCCAGCAGCGTAAAGCGGGGCGCTAGCACAGATACGCAGTATTTT.